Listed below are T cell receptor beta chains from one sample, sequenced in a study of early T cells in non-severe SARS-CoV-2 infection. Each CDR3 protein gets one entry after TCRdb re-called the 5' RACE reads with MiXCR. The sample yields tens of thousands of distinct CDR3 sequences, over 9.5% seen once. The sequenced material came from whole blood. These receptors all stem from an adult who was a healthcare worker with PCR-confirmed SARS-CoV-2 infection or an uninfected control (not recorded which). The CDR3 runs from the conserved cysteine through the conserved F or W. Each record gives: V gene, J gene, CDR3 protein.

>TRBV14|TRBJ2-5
CASSQQLKETQYF
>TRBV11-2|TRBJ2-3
CASSSPSTWGGDTPTDTQYF
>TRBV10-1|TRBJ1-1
CASSERPGQPNTEAFF
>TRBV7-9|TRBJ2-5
CASSLRWQQETQYF
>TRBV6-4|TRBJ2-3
CASSGGGATDTQYF
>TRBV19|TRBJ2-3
CASSIAPPGGGSDTQYF
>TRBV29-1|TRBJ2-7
CSVEDRSSSYEQYF
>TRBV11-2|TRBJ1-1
CASSRTDLTEAFF
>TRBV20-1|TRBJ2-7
CSATFGQRGSGRQYF
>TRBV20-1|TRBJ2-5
CSARHTSGRGRSQYF
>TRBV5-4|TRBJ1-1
CASSSTGRNTEAFF
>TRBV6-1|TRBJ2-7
CATPKGSLGNEQYF
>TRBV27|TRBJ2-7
CASSNVRGRGYEQYF
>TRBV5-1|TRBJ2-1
CASSYTSETWAEQFF
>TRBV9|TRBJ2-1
CASSPGLVSYNEQFF
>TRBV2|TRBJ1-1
CASNSGGSTEAFF
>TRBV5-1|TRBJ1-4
CASSLATYEKLFF
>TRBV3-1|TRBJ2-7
CASSQGGGDTINEQYF
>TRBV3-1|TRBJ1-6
CASSSQEDSPLHF
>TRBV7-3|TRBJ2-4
CASSSYISNIQYF
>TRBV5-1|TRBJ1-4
CASSKGAVKNEKLFF
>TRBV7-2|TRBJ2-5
CASSLAGYGGAETQYF
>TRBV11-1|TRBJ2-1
CASSLFGVPRQFF
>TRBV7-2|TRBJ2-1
CASSLDAGTYNEQFF
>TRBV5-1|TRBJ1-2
CASSFWLTGFYYGYTF
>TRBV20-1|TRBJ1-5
CSAQAGGGNQPQHF
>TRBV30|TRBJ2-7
CAWSQGSYEQYF
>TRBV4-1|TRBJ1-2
CASSQDVRGHGYTF
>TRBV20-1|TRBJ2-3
CSALRMGGLTDTQYF
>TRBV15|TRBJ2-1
CATSRDGLGRNEQFF
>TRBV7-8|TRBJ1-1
CASSLQGAANTEAFF
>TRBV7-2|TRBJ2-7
CASSTLYEQYF
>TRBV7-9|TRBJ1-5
CASSLGGGHQPQHF
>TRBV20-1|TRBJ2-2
CSARDPGVPGELFF
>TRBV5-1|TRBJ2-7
CASSLSQGVRVYEQYF
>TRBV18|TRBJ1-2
CASSPDVQYGYTF
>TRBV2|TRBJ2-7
CASSEGQADTYEQYF
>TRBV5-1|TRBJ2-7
CASSLDPSYYEQYF
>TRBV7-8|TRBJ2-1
CASSPWDRQSSYNEQFF
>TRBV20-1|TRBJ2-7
CSARGQGYEQYF
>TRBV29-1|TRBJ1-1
CSVDSSMNTEAFF
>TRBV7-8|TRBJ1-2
CASSLADRGVFRGYTF